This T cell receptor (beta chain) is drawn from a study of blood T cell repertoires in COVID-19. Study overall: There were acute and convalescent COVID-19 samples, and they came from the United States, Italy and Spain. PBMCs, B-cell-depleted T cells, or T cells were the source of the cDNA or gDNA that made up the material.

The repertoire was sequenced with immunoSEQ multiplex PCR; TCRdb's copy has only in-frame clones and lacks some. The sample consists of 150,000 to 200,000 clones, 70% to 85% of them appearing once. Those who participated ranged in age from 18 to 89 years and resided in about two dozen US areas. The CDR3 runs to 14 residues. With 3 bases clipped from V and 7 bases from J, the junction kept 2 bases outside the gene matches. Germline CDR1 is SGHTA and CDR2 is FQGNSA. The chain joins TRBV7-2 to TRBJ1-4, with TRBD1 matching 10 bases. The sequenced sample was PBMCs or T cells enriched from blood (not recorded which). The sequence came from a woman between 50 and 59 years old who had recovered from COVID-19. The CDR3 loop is CASSFGQGGEKLFF. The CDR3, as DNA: TGTGCCAGCAGCTTCGGACAGGGGGGTGAAAAACTGTTTTTT.